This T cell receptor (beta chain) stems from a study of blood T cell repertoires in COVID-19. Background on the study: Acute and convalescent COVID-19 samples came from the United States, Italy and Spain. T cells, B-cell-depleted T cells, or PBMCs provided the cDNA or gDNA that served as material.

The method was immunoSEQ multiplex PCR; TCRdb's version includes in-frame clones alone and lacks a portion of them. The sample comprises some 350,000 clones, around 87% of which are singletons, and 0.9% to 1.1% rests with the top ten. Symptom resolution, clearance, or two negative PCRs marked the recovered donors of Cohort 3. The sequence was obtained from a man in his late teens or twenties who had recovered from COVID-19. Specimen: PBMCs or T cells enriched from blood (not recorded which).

The CDR3 sequence: CATSDAGAQARPGELFF. The CDR3 coding sequence is TGTGCCACCAGTGATGCGGGGGCCCAGGCCCGACCCGGGGAGCTGTTTTTT. The chain recombines TRBV24-1 with TRBJ2-2, with D perhaps matching TRBD2 (7 bases). Trimming pared 3 bases from V and 6 bases from J, leaving 19 bases between. The CDR3 consists of 17 residues. Germline CDR1 KGHDR, CDR2 SFDVKD.